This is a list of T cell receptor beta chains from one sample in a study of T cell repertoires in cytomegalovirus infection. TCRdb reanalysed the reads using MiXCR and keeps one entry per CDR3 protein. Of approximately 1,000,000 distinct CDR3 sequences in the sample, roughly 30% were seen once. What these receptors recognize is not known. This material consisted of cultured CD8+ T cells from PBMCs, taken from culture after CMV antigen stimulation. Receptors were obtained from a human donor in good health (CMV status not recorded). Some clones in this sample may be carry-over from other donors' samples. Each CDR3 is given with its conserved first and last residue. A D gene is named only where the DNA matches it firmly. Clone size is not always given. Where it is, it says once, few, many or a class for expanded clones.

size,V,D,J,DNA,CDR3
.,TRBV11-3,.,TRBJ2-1,TGTGCCAGCAGCTTAGATCCTGAACTCGATACCTACAATGAGCAGTTCTTC,CASSLDPELDTYNEQFF
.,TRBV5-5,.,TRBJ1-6,TGTGCCAGCAGCTTACGCCCGAGCTCCTATAATTCACCCCTCCACTTT,CASSLRPSSYNSPLHF
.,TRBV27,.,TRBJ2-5,TGTGCCAGCAGTTCCCTGGGGGCAGGCGCCGGGACCCAGTACTTC,CASSSLGAGAGTQYF
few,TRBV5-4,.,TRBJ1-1,TGTGCCACCATTCTGGGACCTATGAACACTGAAGCTTTCTTT,CATILGPMNTEAFF
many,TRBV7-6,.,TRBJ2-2,TGTGCCAGCAGCTTAGGGGACGGCCTCGGGGAGCTGTTTTTT,CASSLGDGLGELFF
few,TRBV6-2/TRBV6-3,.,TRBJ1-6,TGTGCCAGCAGTTACTCGGAGACCCAACGCGGGGATTCACCCCTCCACTTT,CASSYSETQRGDSPLHF
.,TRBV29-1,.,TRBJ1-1,TGCAGCGTTGATGGGGGGTACACTGAAGCTTTCTTT,CSVDGGYTEAFF
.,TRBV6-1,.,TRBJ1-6,TGTGCCAGCAGTGATCGGGACATACTTATTTCGGGTTCACCCCTCCACTTT,CASSDRDILISGSPLHF
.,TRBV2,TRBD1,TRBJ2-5,TGTGCCACCAGCGGACCGGGACAGGGAGAGACCCAGTACTTC,CATSGPGQGETQYF
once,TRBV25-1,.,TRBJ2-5,TGTGCCAGCAGTGAAAAGAATGAGGAGACCCAGTACTTC,CASSEKNEETQYF
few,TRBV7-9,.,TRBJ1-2,TGTGCCAGCAGCTTAGGGGCCCGCCTGGACTATGGCTACACCTTC,CASSLGARLDYGYTF
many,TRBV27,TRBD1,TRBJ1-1,TGTGCCAGCAGTCCCCGGGACAGGGGAGTGAACACTGAAGCTTTCTTT,CASSPRDRGVNTEAFF
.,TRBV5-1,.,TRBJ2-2,TGCGCCAGCAGCTTGCACAGAAACACCGGGGAGCTGTTTTTT,CASSLHRNTGELFF
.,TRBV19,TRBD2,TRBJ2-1,TGTGCCAGTAGTATTTTTGCGGGGGGCAATGAGCAGTTCTTC,CASSIFAGGNEQFF
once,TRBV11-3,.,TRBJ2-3,TGTGCCAGCAGCTCTTTAGGGGGGGGGGTCCCAGATACGCAGTATTTT,CASSSLGGGVPDTQYF
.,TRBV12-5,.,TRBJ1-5,TGTGCTAGTGGTTTGGAAGAAGGCAGGGAAGATCGTAGCAATCAGCCCCAGCATTTT,CASGLEEGREDRSNQPQHF
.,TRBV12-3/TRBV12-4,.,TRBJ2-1,TGTGCCAGCAGTTTTGGGCCCCGGGGAGGTGAGCAGTTCTTC,CASSFGPRGGEQFF
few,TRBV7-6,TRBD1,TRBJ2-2,TGTGCCAGCAGCTTAGATTCAGAAGTAGGCTACAGGGGAAAGACCGGGGAGCTGTTTTTT,CASSLDSEVGYRGKTGELFF
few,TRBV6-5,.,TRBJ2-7,TGTGCCAGCAGTTACCCTGACCACGAGCAGTACTTC,CASSYPDHEQYF